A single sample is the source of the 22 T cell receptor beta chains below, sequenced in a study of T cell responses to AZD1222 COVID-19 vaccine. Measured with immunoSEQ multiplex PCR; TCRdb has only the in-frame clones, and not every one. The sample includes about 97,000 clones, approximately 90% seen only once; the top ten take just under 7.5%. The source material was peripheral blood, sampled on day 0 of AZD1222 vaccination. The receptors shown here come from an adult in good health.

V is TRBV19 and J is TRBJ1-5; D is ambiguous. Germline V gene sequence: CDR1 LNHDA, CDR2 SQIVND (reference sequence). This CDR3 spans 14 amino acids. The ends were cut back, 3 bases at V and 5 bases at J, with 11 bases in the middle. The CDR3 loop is CASSMDRRDQPQHF. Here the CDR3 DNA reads TGTGCCAGTAGTATGGATAGGAGAGATCAGCCCCAGCATTTT.

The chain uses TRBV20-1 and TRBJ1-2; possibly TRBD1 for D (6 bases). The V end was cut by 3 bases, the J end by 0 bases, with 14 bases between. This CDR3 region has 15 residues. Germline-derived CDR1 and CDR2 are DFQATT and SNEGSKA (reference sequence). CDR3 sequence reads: CSASEHGTTNYGYTF. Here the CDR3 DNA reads TGCAGTGCTAGTGAACACGGGACAACTAACTATGGCTACACCTTC.

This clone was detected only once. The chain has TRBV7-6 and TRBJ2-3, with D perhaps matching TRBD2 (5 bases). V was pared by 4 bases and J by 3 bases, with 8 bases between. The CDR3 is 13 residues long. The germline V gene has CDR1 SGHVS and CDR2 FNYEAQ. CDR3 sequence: CASSYGGTDTQYF. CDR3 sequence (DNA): TGTGCCAGCAGCTACGGAGGTACAGATACGCAGTATTTT.

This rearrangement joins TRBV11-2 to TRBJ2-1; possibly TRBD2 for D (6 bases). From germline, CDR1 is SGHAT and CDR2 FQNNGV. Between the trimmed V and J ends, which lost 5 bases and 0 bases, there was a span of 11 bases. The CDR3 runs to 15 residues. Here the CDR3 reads CASSPDGSSYNEQFF. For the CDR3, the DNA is TGTGCCAGCAGCCCGGACGGGAGCTCCTACAATGAGCAGTTCTTC.

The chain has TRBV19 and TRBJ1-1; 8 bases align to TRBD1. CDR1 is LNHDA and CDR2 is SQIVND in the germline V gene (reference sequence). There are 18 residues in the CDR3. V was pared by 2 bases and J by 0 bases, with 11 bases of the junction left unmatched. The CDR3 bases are TGTGCCAGTAGTATACCGCGCGGCAGGGGGCGACTGAACACTGAAGCTTTCTTT. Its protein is CASSIPRGRGRLNTEAFF.

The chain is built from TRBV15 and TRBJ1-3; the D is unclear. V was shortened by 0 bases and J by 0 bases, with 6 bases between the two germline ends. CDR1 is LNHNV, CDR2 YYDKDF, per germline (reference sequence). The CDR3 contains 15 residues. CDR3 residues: CATSRDKLSGNTIYF. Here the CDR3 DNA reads TGTGCCACCAGCAGAGATAAGCTCTCTGGAAACACCATATATTTT. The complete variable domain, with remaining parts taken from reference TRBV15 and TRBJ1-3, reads DAMVIQNPRYQVTQFGKPVTLSCSQTLNHNVMYWYQQKSSQAPKLLFHYYDKDFNNEADTPDNFQSRRPNTSFCFLDIRSPGLGDTAMYLCATSRDKLSGNTIYFGEGSWLTVV.

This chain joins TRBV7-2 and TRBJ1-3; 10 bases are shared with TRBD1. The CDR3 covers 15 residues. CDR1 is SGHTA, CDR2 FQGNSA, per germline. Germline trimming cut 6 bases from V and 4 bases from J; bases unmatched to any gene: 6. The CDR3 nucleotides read TGTGCCAGCAGTTTGACAGGGGGCAGAGGAAACACCATATATTTT. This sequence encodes CASSLTGGRGNTIYF. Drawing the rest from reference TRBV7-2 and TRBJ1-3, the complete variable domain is GAGVSQSPSNKVTEKGKDVELRCDPISGHTALYWYRQSLGQGLEFLIYFQGNSAPDKSGLPSDRFSAERTGGSVSTLTIQRTQQEDSAVYLCASSLTGGRGNTIYFGEGSWLTVV.

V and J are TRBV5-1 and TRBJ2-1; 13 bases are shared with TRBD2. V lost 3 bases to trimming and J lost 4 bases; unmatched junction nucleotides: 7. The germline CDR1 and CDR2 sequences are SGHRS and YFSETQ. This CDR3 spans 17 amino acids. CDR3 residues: CASSSGTSGGAYNEQFF. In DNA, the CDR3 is TGCGCCAGCAGCTCCGGAACTAGCGGGGGGGCTTACAATGAGCAGTTCTTC.

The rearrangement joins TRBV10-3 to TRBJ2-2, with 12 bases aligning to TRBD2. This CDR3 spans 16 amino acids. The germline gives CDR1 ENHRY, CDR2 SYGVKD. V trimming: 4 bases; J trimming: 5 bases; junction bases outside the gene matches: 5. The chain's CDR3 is CAISVGGTSGTGELFF. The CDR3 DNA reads TGTGCCATCAGTGTCGGGGGGACTAGCGGGACCGGGGAGCTGTTTTTT.

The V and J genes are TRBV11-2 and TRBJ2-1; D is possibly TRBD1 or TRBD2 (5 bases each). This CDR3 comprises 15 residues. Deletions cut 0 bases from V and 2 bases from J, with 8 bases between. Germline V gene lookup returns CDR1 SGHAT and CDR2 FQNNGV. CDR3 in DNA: TGTGCCAGCAGCTTAGATGGGGGACCCTACAATGAGCAGTTCTTC. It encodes CASSLDGGPYNEQFF.

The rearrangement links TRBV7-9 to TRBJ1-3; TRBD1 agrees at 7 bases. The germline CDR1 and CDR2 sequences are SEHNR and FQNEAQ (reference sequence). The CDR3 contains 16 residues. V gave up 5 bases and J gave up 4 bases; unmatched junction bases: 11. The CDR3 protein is CASSGGQWSPGNTIYF. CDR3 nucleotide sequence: TGTGCCAGCAGCGGGGGACAGTGGAGTCCCGGAAACACCATATATTTT.

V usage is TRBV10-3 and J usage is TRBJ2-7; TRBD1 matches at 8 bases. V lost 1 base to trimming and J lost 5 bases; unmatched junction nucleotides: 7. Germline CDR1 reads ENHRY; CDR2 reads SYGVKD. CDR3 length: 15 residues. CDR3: CAISELGTGGNEQYF. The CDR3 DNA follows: TGTGCCATCAGTGAGTTGGGCACAGGGGGAAACGAGCAGTACTTC.

CDR3 nucleotides: TGTGCCAGCAGTGAATGGACTAGCGGGAGGAACAATGAGCAGTTCTTC. This encodes CASSEWTSGRNNEQFF. The J gene is TRBJ2-1, the V gene TRBV6-4; 14 bases fit TRBD2. Germline V CDR1 and CDR2: MRHNA, SNTAGT. Trimming removed 3 bases from V and 5 bases from J; junction bases left unmatched: 3. The CDR3 length is 16 residues.

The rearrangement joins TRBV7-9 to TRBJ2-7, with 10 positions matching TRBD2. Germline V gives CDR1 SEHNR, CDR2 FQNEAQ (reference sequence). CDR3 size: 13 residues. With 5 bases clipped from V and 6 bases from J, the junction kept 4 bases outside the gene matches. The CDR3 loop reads CASSQGLALEQYF. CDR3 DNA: TGTGCCAGCAGCCAGGGACTAGCGCTCGAGCAGTACTTC.

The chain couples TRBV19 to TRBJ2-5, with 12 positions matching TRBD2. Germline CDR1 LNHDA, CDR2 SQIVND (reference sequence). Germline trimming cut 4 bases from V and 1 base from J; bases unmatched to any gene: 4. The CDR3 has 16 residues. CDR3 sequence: CASSTGTSGSQETQYF. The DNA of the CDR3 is TGTGCCAGTAGTACTGGGACTAGCGGGTCCCAAGAGACCCAGTACTTC.

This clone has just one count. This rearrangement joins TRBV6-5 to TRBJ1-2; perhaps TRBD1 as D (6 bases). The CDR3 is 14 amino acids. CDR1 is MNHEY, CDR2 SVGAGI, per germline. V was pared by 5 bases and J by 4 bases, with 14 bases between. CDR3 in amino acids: CASSPLVRGYGYTF. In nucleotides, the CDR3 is TGTGCCAGCAGTCCCTTAGTCAGGGGCTATGGCTACACCTTC.

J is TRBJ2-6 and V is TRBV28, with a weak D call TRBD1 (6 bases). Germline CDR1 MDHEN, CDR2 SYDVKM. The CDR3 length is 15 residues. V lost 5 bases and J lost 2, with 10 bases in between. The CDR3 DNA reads TGTGCCAGCAGTCTAAACAGGGCTGGGGCCAACGTCCTGACTTTC. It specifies CASSLNRAGANVLTF.

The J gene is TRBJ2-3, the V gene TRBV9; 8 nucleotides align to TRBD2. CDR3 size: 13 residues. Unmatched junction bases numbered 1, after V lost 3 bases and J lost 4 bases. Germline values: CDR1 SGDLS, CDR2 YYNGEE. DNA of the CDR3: TGTGCCAGCAGCGCGGGGGGGGCAGATACGCAGTATTTT. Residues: CASSAGGADTQYF.

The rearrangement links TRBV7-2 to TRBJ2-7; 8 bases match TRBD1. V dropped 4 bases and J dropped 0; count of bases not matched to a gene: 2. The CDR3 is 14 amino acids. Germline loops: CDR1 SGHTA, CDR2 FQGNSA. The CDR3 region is CASSWTGFSYEQYF. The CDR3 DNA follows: TGTGCCAGCAGCTGGACAGGGTTCTCCTACGAGCAGTACTTC. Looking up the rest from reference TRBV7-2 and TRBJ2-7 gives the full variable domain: GAGVSQSPSNKVTEKGKDVELRCDPISGHTALYWYRQSLGQGLEFLIYFQGNSAPDKSGLPSDRFSAERTGGSVSTLTIQRTQQEDSAVYLCASSWTGFSYEQYFGPGTRLTVT.

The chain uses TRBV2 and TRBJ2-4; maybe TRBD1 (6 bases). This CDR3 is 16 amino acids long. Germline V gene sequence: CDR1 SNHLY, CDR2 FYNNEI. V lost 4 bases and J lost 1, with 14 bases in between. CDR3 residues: CASSGLGAGAKNIQYF. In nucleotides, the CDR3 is TGTGCCAGCAGTGGCCTGGGGGCGGGCGCCAAAAACATTCAGTACTTC.

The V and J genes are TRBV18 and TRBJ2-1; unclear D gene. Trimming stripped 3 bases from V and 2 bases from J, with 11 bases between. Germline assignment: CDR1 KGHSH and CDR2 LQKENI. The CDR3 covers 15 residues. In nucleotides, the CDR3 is TGTGCCAGCTCACCTCTGGTCGCCGCCTACAATGAGCAGTTCTTC. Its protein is CASSPLVAAYNEQFF.

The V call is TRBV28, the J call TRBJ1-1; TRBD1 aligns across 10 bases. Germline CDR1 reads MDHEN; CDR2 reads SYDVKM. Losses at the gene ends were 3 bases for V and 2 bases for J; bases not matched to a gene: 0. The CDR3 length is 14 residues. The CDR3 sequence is CASSLTGGNTEAFF. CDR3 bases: TGTGCCAGCAGTTTGACAGGGGGCAACACTGAAGCTTTCTTT.